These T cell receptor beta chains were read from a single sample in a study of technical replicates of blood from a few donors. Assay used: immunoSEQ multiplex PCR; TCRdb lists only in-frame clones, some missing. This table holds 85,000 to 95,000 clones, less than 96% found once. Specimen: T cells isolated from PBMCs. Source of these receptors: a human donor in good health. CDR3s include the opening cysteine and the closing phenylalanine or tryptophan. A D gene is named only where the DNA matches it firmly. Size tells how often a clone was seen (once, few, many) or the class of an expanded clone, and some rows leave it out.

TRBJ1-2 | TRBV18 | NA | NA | TGTGCCAGCTCACCTCCAGGGGCTGACTATGGCTACACCTTC | CASSPPGADYGYTF
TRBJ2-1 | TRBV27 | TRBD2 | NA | TGTGCCAGCAGTGGCCCCGGGACTAGCGTCTACAATGAGCAGTTCTTC | CASSGPGTSVYNEQFF
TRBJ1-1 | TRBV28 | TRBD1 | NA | TGTGCCAGCAGCTATCTCGACAGGGTAGCTTTCTTT | CASSYLDRVAFF
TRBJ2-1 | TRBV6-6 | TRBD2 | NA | TGTGCCAGCAGTTACCCGCGGGAGGACAATGAGCAGTTCTTC | CASSYPREDNEQFF
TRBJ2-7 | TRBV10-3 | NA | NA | TGTGCCATCAGTGGTCGGAGTGGGACGGGAGACGAGCAGTACTTC | CAISGRSGTGDEQYF
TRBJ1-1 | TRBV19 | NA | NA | TGTGCCAGTAGTTCACAGGGATTTGGCACTGAAGCTTTCTTT | CASSSQGFGTEAFF
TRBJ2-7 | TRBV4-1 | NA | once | TGCGCCAGCAGCCAAGATCCAGGGGTACTTCTCTACGAGCAGTACTTC | CASSQDPGVLLYEQYF
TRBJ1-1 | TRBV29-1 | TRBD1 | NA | TGCAGCGCCAAAGGGGGCCCCACTGAAGCTTTCTTT | CSAKGGPTEAFF
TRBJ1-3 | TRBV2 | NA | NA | TGTGCCAGCAGCTCTACAGGGACGAGAGGAAACACCATATATTTT | CASSSTGTRGNTIYF
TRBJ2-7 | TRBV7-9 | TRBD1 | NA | TGTGCCAGCAGCTTAGTGACAGGGAGAAACTACGAGCAGTACTTC | CASSLVTGRNYEQYF
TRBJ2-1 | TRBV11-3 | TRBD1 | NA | TGTGCCAGCAGCCCGACAGGGATTGAGCAGTTCTTC | CASSPTGIEQFF
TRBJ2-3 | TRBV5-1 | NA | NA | TGCGCCAGCAGCTTCCTGATCGGCGGGAGCACAGATACGCAGTATTTT | CASSFLIGGSTDTQYF
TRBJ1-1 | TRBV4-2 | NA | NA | TGTGCCAGCAGCCTGGCCAGGGTTGATGCTGAAGCTTTCTTT | CASSLARVDAEAFF
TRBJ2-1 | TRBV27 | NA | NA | TGTGCCAGCAGCAAAACCGAGGGTTGGCACTACAATGAGCAGTTCTTC | CASSKTEGWHYNEQFF
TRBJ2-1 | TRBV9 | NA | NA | TGTGCCAGCAGCTCGGGATCCCTGACCTACAATGAGCAGTTCTTC | CASSSGSLTYNEQFF
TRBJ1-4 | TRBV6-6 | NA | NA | TGTGCCAGCAGTTACTCTAATGACAGGGAAAAACTGTTTTTT | CASSYSNDREKLFF
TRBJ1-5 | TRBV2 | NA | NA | TGTGCCAGCAGTGAAAACAGGCAGCCCCAGCATTTT | CASSENRQPQHF
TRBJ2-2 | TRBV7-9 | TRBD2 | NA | TGTGCCAGCAGCTCCCCGGGGGGAATGAACACCGGGGAGCTGTTTTTT | CASSSPGGMNTGELFF
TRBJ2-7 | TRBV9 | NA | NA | TGTGCCAGCAGCGTGGAGGTACTCTCCTACGAGCAGTACTTC | CASSVEVLSYEQYF
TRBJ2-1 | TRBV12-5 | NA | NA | TGTGCTAGTGGTTTGGTAAGAGCCCCCAAGTTCTTC | CASGLVRAPKFF
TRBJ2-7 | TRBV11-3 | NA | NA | TGTGCCAGCAGCTTAAAACCCCCAGGCTACGAGCAGTACTTC | CASSLKPPGYEQYF
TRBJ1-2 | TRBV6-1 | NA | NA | TGTGCCAGCATGGAGGTCTATGGCTACACCTTC | CASMEVYGYTF
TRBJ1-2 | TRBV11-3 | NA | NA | TGTGCCAGCAGCCCGCAGGACGGGATGGGCTACACCTTC | CASSPQDGMGYTF
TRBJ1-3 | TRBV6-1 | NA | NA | TGTGCCAGCAGTGAAGCCAGTTACAGTGCGTCTGGAAACACCATATATTTT | CASSEASYSASGNTIYF
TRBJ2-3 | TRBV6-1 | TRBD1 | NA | TGTGCCAGCAGCCAGGACAGGGTAACAGATACGCAGTATTTT | CASSQDRVTDTQYF
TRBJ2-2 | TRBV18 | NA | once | TGTGCCAGCTCACCACCCGCGGGAGGGGAGCTGTTTTTT | CASSPPAGGELFF
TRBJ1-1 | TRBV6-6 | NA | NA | TGTGCCAGCAGTTACACAGTGAACACTGAAGCTTTCTTT | CASSYTVNTEAFF
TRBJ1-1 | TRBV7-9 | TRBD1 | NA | TGTGCCAGCAGCTTAGACATGACAGGGGGGGCTTTCTTT | CASSLDMTGGAFF
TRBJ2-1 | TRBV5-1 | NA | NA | TGCGCCAGCAGCCCGGGACTCCCCAATGAGCAGTTCTTC | CASSPGLPNEQFF
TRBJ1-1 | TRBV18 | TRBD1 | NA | TGTGCCAGCTCACCGCCCGGGACAGCAAAAGCTTTCTTT | CASSPPGTAKAFF
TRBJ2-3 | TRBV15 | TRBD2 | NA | TGTGCCACCAGCAGAACTTCTAGCGGGAGTGTCGGGGATACGCAGTATTTT | CATSRTSSGSVGDTQYF
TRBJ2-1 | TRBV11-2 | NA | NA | TGTGCCAGCACAGACGGGACTGCCTACAATGAGCAGTTCTTC | CASTDGTAYNEQFF
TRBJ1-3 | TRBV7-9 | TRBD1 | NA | TGTGCCAGCAGCCCTACAGGGGGTTGGGTGGACACCATATATTTT | CASSPTGGWVDTIYF
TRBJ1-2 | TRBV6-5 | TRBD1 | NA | TGTGCCAGCAGTTATTACAGGGGCTATGGCTACACCTTC | CASSYYRGYGYTF
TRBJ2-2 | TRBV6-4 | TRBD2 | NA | TGTGCCAGCAGAGGACTAGCGGGAGACACCGGGGAGCTGTTTTTT | CASRGLAGDTGELFF
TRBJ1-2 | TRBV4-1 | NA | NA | TGCGCCAGCAGCCAAGCGAGCTATGGCTACACCTTC | CASSQASYGYTF
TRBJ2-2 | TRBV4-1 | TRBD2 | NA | TGCGCCAGCAGCCAAGGCGGGGGGGCCTACACCGGGGAGCTGTTTTTT | CASSQGGGAYTGELFF
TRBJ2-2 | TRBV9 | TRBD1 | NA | TGTGCCAGCAGCGTAAGGGGACAGGGCCAGGAGCTGTTTTTT | CASSVRGQGQELFF
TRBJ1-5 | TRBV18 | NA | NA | TGTGCCAGCTCACCACCGTCGGGTCAGCCCCAGCATTTT | CASSPPSGQPQHF
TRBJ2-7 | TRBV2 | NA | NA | TGTGCCAGTCAATCTGATCGGGGTTCGAGCTCCTACGAGCAGTACTTC | CASQSDRGSSSYEQYF
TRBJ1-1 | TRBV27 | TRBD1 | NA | TGTGCCAGCCGAAGGGACAGTCGGACTGAAGCTTTCTTT | CASRRDSRTEAFF
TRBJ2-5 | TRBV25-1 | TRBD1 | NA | TGTGCCAGCAGTGGGAGACAGGGGGTTTCCCAAGAGACCCAGTACTTC | CASSGRQGVSQETQYF
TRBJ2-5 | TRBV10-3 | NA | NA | TGTGCCATCAGTTTGACTAGAGAGGAGACCCAGTACTTC | CAISLTREETQYF